The 2 T cell receptor beta chains below all came from one sample that was sequenced in a study of cytomegalovirus exposure and HLA in healthy donors. The protocol was immunoSEQ multiplex PCR, while the TCRdb copy is restricted to in-frame clones and leaves out a portion. This table has about 40,000 clones, roughly 93% appearing once. Sequenced: PBMCs. The source of these receptors is a woman aged 18 to 35 in good health and CMV-seronegative.

The V gene is TRBV7-9, the J gene TRBJ2-2; TRBD1 is a possible D gene (5 bases). Germline CDR1 is SEHNR and CDR2 is FQNEAQ (reference sequence). The germline V and J ends were trimmed by 6 bases and 2 bases, with 10 bases remaining between them. The CDR3 length is 14 residues. For the CDR3, the DNA is TGTGCCAGCAGTTCCAGGGTAAACACCGGGGAGCTGTTTTTT. Translation gives CASSSRVNTGELFF.

The V and J genes are TRBV10-3 and TRBJ2-3, with TRBD1 matching over 9 bases. The CDR3 runs 14 residues. Trimming removed 10 bases from V and 3 bases from J; junction bases left unmatched: 8. Germline CDR1 ENHRY, CDR2 SYGVKD. The CDR3 region has the DNA TGTGCCACCAGCAAGGGACAGGGAACAGATACGCAGTATTTT. Translating it yields CATSKGQGTDTQYF.